Below are 32 T cell receptor beta chains sequenced from a single sample in a study of cytomegalovirus exposure and HLA in healthy donors. Both 60 Vbeta primers and 13 Jbeta primers went into the PCR. Assay: immunoSEQ multiplex PCR; the TCRdb copy retains only in-frame clones and omits some. This sample has about 43,000 clones; about 60% occur once, and the top ten carry more than 10%. Input material: PBMCs. These receptors were obtained from a man aged 55-75 years in good health and CMV-seropositive.

This chain uses TRBV5-6 with TRBJ2-7; TRBD1 matches at 7 bases. This CDR3 region has 14 residues. With V trimmed by 4 bases and J by 7 bases, 11 bases remained unmatched. The V gene's germline CDR1 is SGHDT and CDR2 YYEEEE. As DNA, the CDR3 is TGTGCCAGCAGCGGCCCGGGACAGTATCGGGAGCAGTACTTC. This translates into CASSGPGQYREQYF.

V and J are TRBV6-5 and TRBJ1-2, with TRBD1 identical over 10 bases. Germline assignment: CDR1 MNHEY and CDR2 SVGAGI. The CDR3 spans 14 residues. V lost 6 bases and J lost 7; bases outside the gene matches: 8. The CDR3, as DNA: TGTGCCAGCAGCCTCGGGACAGGGGCTTCTGGCTACACCTTC. Translation gives CASSLGTGASGYTF.

The table lists this clone with a few counts. The rearrangement uses TRBV4-1 and TRBJ1-4; the D is unclear. V shed 2 bases and J shed 8 bases, with 15 bases lying between them. The CDR3 is 15 residues long. The V gene's germline CDR1 is MGHRA and CDR2 YSYEKL. CDR3 amino acids: CASSQWAGLGEKLFF. The CDR3 DNA follows: TGCGCCAGCAGCCAATGGGCGGGGTTAGGGGAAAAACTGTTTTTT.

The chain joins TRBV5-4 to TRBJ2-5, with a tentative D call TRBD2 (6 bases). The J call may not be correct, given that the DNA end is closer to TRBJ2-7. The germline V gene has CDR1 SGHNT and CDR2 YYREEE (reference sequence). This CDR3 is 16 amino acids long. CDR3 protein: CASSLDLSGLSYEQYF. For the CDR3, the DNA is TGTGCCAGCAGCTTGGACCTTAGCGGCCTCTCCTACGAGCAGTACTTC.

V is TRBV30 and J is TRBJ1-2, with D tentatively TRBD1 (6 bases). CDR3 length: 13 amino acids. Trimming took 3 bases from V and 4 from J, leaving 12 bases between them. CDR1 and CDR2 (germline): GTSNPN, SVGIG (reference sequence). The CDR3 DNA follows: TGTGCCTGGAGACAGGGCAATTCCTATGGCTACACCTTC. This encodes CAWRQGNSYGYTF.

J is TRBJ2-1 and V is TRBV4-3, with D maybe TRBD1 (6 bases). CDR3 length: 15 residues. The germline V gene has CDR1 LGHNA and CDR2 YSLEER. V dropped 3 bases and J dropped 5 bases, with 14 bases sitting between them. The CDR3 nucleotides read TGCGCCAGCAGCCACCAAATTGGGGGCCACAATGAGCAGTTCTTC. Protein sequence: CASSHQIGGHNEQFF.

The chain is built from TRBV28 and TRBJ1-5; 8 positions match TRBD1. The CDR3 spans 15 residues. V lost 6 bases and J lost 3; bases outside the gene matches: 7. CDR1 is MDHEN, CDR2 SYDVKM, per germline. For the CDR3, the DNA is TGTGCCAGCAGACGTCAGGGGGCACCCAATCAGCCCCAGCATTTT. Amino acids: CASRRQGAPNQPQHF.

This chain uses TRBV2 with TRBJ2-7; D might be TRBD2 (5 bases). Per germline, CDR1 SNHLY and CDR2 FYNNEI. The CDR3 runs 14 residues. Trimming took off 6 bases at V and 0 bases at J, with 12 bases between the two ends. The CDR3 is CASSQRPDSYEQYF. The CDR3, as DNA: TGTGCCAGCAGCCAGCGGCCTGACTCCTACGAGCAGTACTTC.

This clone appeared a single time. The chain uses TRBV29-1 and TRBJ2-2; 8 bases fit TRBD2. The CDR3 loop spans 15 amino acids. Trimming removed 6 bases from V and 4 bases from J; junction bases left unmatched: 10. Germline loops: CDR1 SQVTM, CDR2 ANQGSEA. CDR3 region: CSVNSGAGGTGELFF. The CDR3 coding sequence is TGCAGCGTGAACTCGGGGGCGGGGGGCACCGGGGAGCTGTTTTTT.

This chain connects TRBV5-6 to TRBJ2-7; D is perhaps TRBD1 (6 bases). CDR1 SGHDT and CDR2 YYEEEE come from the germline V gene. The length of the CDR3 is 13 residues. Trimming took off 0 bases at V and 7 bases at J, with 11 bases between the two ends. CDR3 bases: TGTGCCAGCAGCTTGGTATCAGGGGCTGAGCAGTACTTC. It is translated as CASSLVSGAEQYF.

The rearrangement joins TRBV2 to TRBJ2-4; TRBD2 matches 9 bases. With V trimmed by 6 bases and J by 0 bases, 15 bases remained unmatched. CDR3 size: 19 residues. CDR1 SNHLY and CDR2 FYNNEI come from the germline V gene. CDR3 bases: TGTGCCAGCAGGAATACGGGACTAGCTACTGTACTAGCCAAAAACATTCAGTACTTC. Translated: CASRNTGLATVLAKNIQYF.

The chain uses TRBV6-6 and TRBJ2-7; 9 bases are shared with TRBD1. Germline V lookup: CDR1 MNHNY, CDR2 SVGAGI (reference sequence). The length of the CDR3 is 15 residues. V lost 5 bases and J lost 5; bases outside the gene matches: 10. The DNA of the CDR3 is TGTGCCAGCAGTCCGGTGGGACAGGGTCACAACGAGCAGTACTTC. It is translated as CASSPVGQGHNEQYF.

J is TRBJ2-1 and V is TRBV5-1, with 7 bases aligning to TRBD1. J lost 4 bases, V lost 0 bases, and 10 bases had no gene match. This CDR3 is built from 17 residues. The germline V gene has CDR1 SGHRS and CDR2 YFSETQ. This CDR3 reads CASSLGLQGVMYNEQFF. The CDR3 DNA sequence: TGCGCCAGCAGCTTGGGGCTGCAGGGGGTTATGTACAATGAGCAGTTCTTC. The full variable domain, completed using reference TRBV5-1 and TRBJ2-1, is KAGVTQTPRYLIKTRGQQVTLSCSPISGHRSVSWYQQTPGQGLQFLFEYFSETQRNKGNFPGRFSGRQFSNSRSEMNVSTLELGDSALYLCASSLGLQGVMYNEQFFGPGTRLTVL.

This chain connects TRBV7-2 to TRBJ1-3; D may be TRBD1 (6 bases). This CDR3 is built from 17 residues. Germline CDR1 SGHTA, CDR2 FQGNSA. Trimming pared 1 base from V and 2 bases from J, leaving 15 bases between. The CDR3 region has the DNA TGTGCCAGCAGCTTAGGCCTAACAGGGCTAACTGGAAACACCATATATTTT. Translating it yields CASSLGLTGLTGNTIYF.

The rearrangement uses TRBV30 and TRBJ2-5, with D possibly matching TRBD1 (5 bases). V was shortened by 4 bases and J by 11 bases, with 23 bases between the two germline ends. The CDR3 has 14 residues. Germline V gene sequence: CDR1 GTSNPN, CDR2 SVGIG (reference sequence). The CDR3 coding sequence is TGTGCCTGGAAGAGCTCTGGACACCGCTTTGAGCAGTACTTC. This encodes CAWKSSGHRFEQYF.

V is TRBV4-3 and J is TRBJ2-4, with unresolved D. V was shortened by 0 bases and J by 8 bases, with 17 bases between the two germline ends. CDR1 LGHNA and CDR2 YSLEER come from the germline V gene. CDR3 size: 16 residues. The CDR3 DNA sequence: TGCGCCAGCAGCCAAGAGTTGGGTAGCCTGGTTGACATTCAGTACTTC. Translated, it gives CASSQELGSLVDIQYF.

This clone has just one count. The rearrangement links TRBV28 to TRBJ2-1, with 7 bases aligning to TRBD2. There are 17 residues in the CDR3. Germline values: CDR1 MDHEN, CDR2 SYDVKM. Losses at the gene ends were 7 bases for V and 1 base for J; bases not matched to a gene: 13. As DNA, the CDR3 is TGTGCCAGCACAAGTGGCGGGAGCCTTAATTCCTACAATGAGCAGTTCTTC. It is translated as CASTSGGSLNSYNEQFF.

The chain employs TRBV11-1 and TRBJ2-3; no firm D call. The CDR3 has 16 residues. Germline values: CDR1 SGHAT, CDR2 FQDESV (reference sequence). Trimming stripped 1 base from V and 2 bases from J, with 13 bases between. DNA of the CDR3: TGTGCCAGCAGCTTAGGCGTCCCTGCCGTCACAGATACGCAGTATTTT. It is translated as CASSLGVPAVTDTQYF.

The chain recombines TRBV4-2 with TRBJ2-5; TRBD1 might be the D (5 bases). Germline V gene sequence: CDR1 LGHNA, CDR2 YNFKEQ. V gave up 4 bases and J gave up 5 bases, with 11 bases separating them. The CDR3 spans 13 residues. The CDR3 reads CASSPLGLETQYF. For the CDR3, the DNA is TGTGCCAGCAGCCCCTTGGGGCTGGAGACCCAGTACTTC.

This chain uses TRBV29-1 with TRBJ2-5; tentative D call: TRBD2 (7 bases). Germline loops: CDR1 SQVTM, CDR2 ANQGSEA. The CDR3 extends over 16 amino acids. Trimming pared 6 bases from V and 6 bases from J, leaving 26 bases between. The DNA for the CDR3 is TGCAGCGTCCGAGGGGGAGGGCGAGGGCCTAGAAAGACCCAGTACTTC. This codes for CSVRGGGRGPRKTQYF.

This clone showed up just a few times. The chain joins TRBV14 to TRBJ1-6; D ambiguous. V lost 4 bases and J 10 bases, leaving 11 bases between the germline ends. The CDR3 is 13 amino acids. Per the germline V gene, CDR1 is SGHDN and CDR2 is FVKESK. CDR3 nucleotides: TGTGCCAGCAGCCCCGGACTTGAATCACCCCTCCACTTT. It translates to CASSPGLESPLHF.

This clone was counted a few times. This chain uses TRBV10-1 with TRBJ1-1; D unclear. This CDR3 is built from 13 residues. The germline gives CDR1 WNHNN, CDR2 SYGVQD (reference sequence). Trimming cost V 0 bases and J 7 bases, with 9 bases left between them. The CDR3 is CASSESNGREAFF. CDR3 sequence (DNA): TGCGCCAGCAGTGAGTCTAACGGTCGTGAAGCTTTCTTT.

This chain connects TRBV7-2 to TRBJ2-2, with D unclear. Germline CDR1 and CDR2: SGHTA and FQGNSA. Trimming pared 5 bases from V and 4 bases from J, leaving 5 bases between. The CDR3 spans 12 residues. DNA of the CDR3: TGTGCCAGCAGCCTTAGCACCGGGGAGCTGTTTTTT. Its protein product is CASSLSTGELFF.

The chain carries TRBV30 and TRBJ2-1; TRBD2 agrees at 9 bases. The CDR3 is 16 amino acids. V dropped 0 bases and J dropped 7; count of bases not matched to a gene: 10. CDR1 is GTSNPN, CDR2 SVGIG, per germline (reference sequence). The CDR3: CAWSVRGGRAGNEQFF. The DNA for the CDR3 is TGTGCCTGGAGTGTACGGGGCGGGAGGGCGGGAAATGAGCAGTTCTTC.

The genes are TRBV27 and TRBJ2-2; D uncertain. V was trimmed by 4 bases and J by 0 bases, leaving 6 bases between them. The CDR3 runs to 14 residues. The germline CDR1 and CDR2 sequences are MNHEY and SMNVEV (reference sequence). In DNA form, the CDR3 reads TGTGCCAGCAGTTCAATCACGAACACCGGGGAGCTGTTTTTT. It is translated as CASSSITNTGELFF.

V gene TRBV4-3 combines with J gene TRBJ1-6, with 9 bases matching TRBD1. Germline V gene sequence: CDR1 LGHNA, CDR2 YSLEER. The junction had 8 bases not matched to a gene; V was cut back by 5 bases and J by 9 bases. The CDR3 is 15 amino acids. CDR3 region: CASSGDGTGSSPLHF. As DNA, the CDR3 is TGCGCCAGCAGCGGTGATGGGACAGGGAGTTCACCCCTCCACTTT.

The V call is TRBV7-2, the J call TRBJ2-1, with a tentative D call TRBD2 (5 bases). The CDR3 runs to 18 residues. V gave up 2 bases and J gave up 4 bases, with 21 bases separating them. Germline CDR1 and CDR2: SGHTA and FQGNSA. The CDR3 DNA is TGTGCCAGCAGCTTACGCCCGCGGAGGTCTAGTACGTACAATGAGCAGTTCTTC. Protein: CASSLRPRRSSTYNEQFF. The full variable domain, completed using reference TRBV7-2 and TRBJ2-1, is GAGVSQSPSNKVTEKGKDVELRCDPISGHTALYWYRQSLGQGLEFLIYFQGNSAPDKSGLPSDRFSAERTGGSVSTLTIQRTQQEDSAVYLCASSLRPRRSSTYNEQFFGPGTRLTVL.

V usage is TRBV28 and J usage is TRBJ1-2; TRBD1 matches at 8 bases. Trimming took 8 bases from V and 6 from J; bases not matched to a gene: 8. Germline CDR1 and CDR2: MDHEN and SYDVKM. This CDR3 is 13 amino acids long. The CDR3 is CASGETGGDGYTF. The CDR3 DNA follows: TGTGCCAGCGGGGAAACAGGGGGAGATGGCTACACCTTC.

The genes are TRBV5-1 and TRBJ2-7; possibly TRBD1 for D (5 bases). The CDR3 has 17 residues. V gave up 4 bases and J gave up 0 bases, with 20 bases separating them. CDR1 is SGHRS, CDR2 YFSETQ, per germline. The CDR3 coding sequence is TGCGCCAGCAGCCCGGGCGTTGGGGCGAGGAGCTCCTACGAGCAGTACTTC. Translation: CASSPGVGARSSYEQYF.

V usage is TRBV2 and J usage is TRBJ2-3; tentatively, D is TRBD2 (6 bases). Trimming shortened V by 7 bases and J by 3 bases, and 17 bases separated the two germline ends. In germline, CDR1 is SNHLY, CDR2 FYNNEI. The CDR3 extends over 15 amino acids. The CDR3 reads CASTAYTGETDTQYF. The CDR3 coding sequence is TGTGCCAGCACGGCCTATACGGGAGAAACAGATACGCAGTATTTT.

This clone appeared a few times. The chain recombines TRBV28 with TRBJ2-4, with D perhaps TRBD2 (7 bases). The V end lost 3 bases, the J end lost 6 bases, and 12 bases lay between the germline ends. CDR1 and CDR2 from the germline V gene are MDHEN and SYDVKM. This CDR3 has 14 amino acids. The CDR3 spells CASSFRGGGNIQYF. The CDR3 DNA sequence: TGTGCCAGCAGTTTTAGGGGGGGTGGAAACATTCAGTACTTC.

DNA for the CDR3: TGTGCCAGCAGCGTCAATCCTAGGTCTGAAGCTTTCTTT. Protein product: CASSVNPRSEAFF. This chain links TRBV9 with TRBJ1-1; no clear D gene. V was clipped by 2 bases and J by 6 bases, with 11 bases between them. The germline gives CDR1 SGDLS, CDR2 YYNGEE. The CDR3 has 13 residues.